The 22 T cell receptor beta chains below come from one sample, sequenced in a study of T cell repertoires in cytomegalovirus infection. One entry per CDR3 protein, called by TCRdb with MiXCR from the reads. The sample yields 60,000 to 75,000 distinct CDR3 sequences, under 4.5% seen once. The sequencing input was PBMCs. These receptors came from a human donor in good health (CMV status not recorded). Some clones in this sample may be carry-over from other donors' samples.

This clonotype occurred many times. This chain connects TRBV7-8 to TRBJ1-5; D perhaps matches TRBD1 (5 bases). The V end was cut by 2 bases, the J end by 7 bases, with 12 bases between. The germline gives CDR1 SGHVS, CDR2 FQNEAQ. CDR3 length: 14 amino acids. The CDR3 DNA is TGTGCCAGCAGCTTATGGCAGGGTGGGCAGCCCCAGCATTTT. This gives the protein CASSLWQGGQPQHF.

This clonotype appeared many times. The chain recombines TRBV19 with TRBJ1-5, with 7 bases lining up with TRBD1. The germline V gene has CDR1 LNHDA and CDR2 SQIVND (reference sequence). The CDR3 runs 16 residues. The V gene end was trimmed by 5 bases and the J gene end by 2 bases; junction bases not matched to a gene: 9. The CDR3 region is CASSAPPGQRNQPQHF. The CDR3 DNA reads as TGTGCCAGTAGTGCGCCACCGGGACAGCGCAATCAGCCCCAGCATTTT.

This clonotype was recorded many times. The V and J genes are TRBV7-8 and TRBJ1-3, with D perhaps TRBD1 (5 bases). Deletions cut 4 bases from V and 4 bases from J, with 11 bases between. Germline V CDR1 and CDR2: SGHVS, FQNEAQ. The CDR3 runs 14 residues. In nucleotides, the CDR3 is TGTGCCAGCAGCTCGGACATCTGGGGAAACACCATATATTTT. Amino acids: CASSSDIWGNTIYF.

In its sample, this clonotype was seen many times. The chain combines TRBV7-2 with TRBJ1-1; no reliable D call. V was cut by 5 bases and J by 6 bases, with 13 bases left in between. Germline-derived CDR1 and CDR2 are SGHTA and FQGNSA. The CDR3 sequence is 13 residues long. This chain's CDR3 is CASSLRTRPEAFF. The CDR3 bases are TGTGCCAGCAGCCTCAGGACGAGGCCTGAAGCTTTCTTT.

Ten or more counts support this clonotype. The V gene is TRBV4-1, the J gene TRBJ1-2; D gene uncertain. V was clipped by 1 base and J by 7 bases, with 10 bases between them. The CDR3 has 13 amino acids. CDR1 is MGHRA and CDR2 is YSYEKL in the germline V gene. CDR3 nucleotides: TGCGCCAGCAGCCAAGGGACGGGCTCTGGCTACACCTTC. It codes for CASSQGTGSGYTF.

This clonotype has ten or more counts. The chain is built from TRBV7-2 and TRBJ2-2; weak D call: TRBD2 (5 bases). CDR1 is SGHTA, CDR2 FQGNSA, per germline. The CDR3 is 15 residues long. Trimming pared 5 bases from V and 0 bases from J, leaving 10 bases between. The CDR3 DNA sequence: TGTGCCAGCAGCCGGCGGGCGACGAACACCGGGGAGCTGTTTTTT. Protein sequence: CASSRRATNTGELFF.

This clonotype was found many times. This rearrangement joins TRBV7-2 to TRBJ2-7; no reliable D call. The CDR3 sequence is 13 residues long. Trimming removed 3 bases from V and 3 bases from J, with 9 bases in between. Germline loops: CDR1 SGHTA, CDR2 FQGNSA. The CDR3 DNA reads TGTGCCAGCAGCTTTGGGATAGTCTACGAGCAGTACTTC. Protein: CASSFGIVYEQYF. The full variable domain, completed using reference TRBV7-2 and TRBJ2-7, is GAGVSQSPSNKVTEKGKDVELRCDPISGHTALYWYRQSLGQGLEFLIYFQGNSAPDKSGLPSDRFSAERTGGSVSTLTIQRTQQEDSAVYLCASSFGIVYEQYFGPGTRLTVT.

Many counts were recorded for this clonotype. At one of its ends the junction is not consistent with the germline gene, which may arise from a read error. This chain links TRBV11-2 with TRBJ2-7; maybe TRBD2 (6 bases). Germline V CDR1 and CDR2: SGHAT, FQNNGV. The CDR3 is made up of 15 amino acids. The CDR3 nucleotides are TGCGCCAGCAGCCTCGAGGAGGGAAATCTCTACGAGCAGTACTTC. Amino acid sequence: CASSLEEGNLYEQYF.

This clonotype was seen ten or more times. The chain employs TRBV7-8 and TRBJ2-3; the match to TRBD1 covers 11 bases. Germline V lookup: CDR1 SGHVS, CDR2 FQNEAQ. The CDR3 covers 17 residues. J gave up 5 bases and V 6 bases, and 13 bases lay outside the gene matches. Written as DNA, the CDR3 is TGTGCCAGCAGATTGACCCCGGACAGGGGGCTTGGAGATACGCAGTATTTT. Translated: CASRLTPDRGLGDTQYF. The complete variable domain, with remaining parts taken from reference TRBV7-8 and TRBJ2-3, reads GAGVSQSPRYKVAKRGQDVALRCDPISGHVSLFWYQQALGQGPEFLTYFQNEAQLDKSGLPSDRFFAERPEGSVSTLKIQRTQQEDSAVYLCASRLTPDRGLGDTQYFGPGTRLTVL.

This clonotype was found many times. The chain couples TRBV6-2 or TRBV6-3 to TRBJ1-2, with D possibly being TRBD1 (6 bases). The V end lost 6 bases, the J end lost 4 bases, and 18 bases lay between the germline ends. The CDR3 is 15 amino acids. Germline CDR1 MNHEY, CDR2 SVGEGT. The CDR3: CASRGAGGLSYGYTF. The CDR3 DNA sequence: TGTGCCAGCAGGGGCGCCGGGGGCCTATCCTATGGCTACACCTTC.

In this sample, this clonotype turned up many times. The chain links TRBV27 to TRBJ2-1; TRBD2 matches 10 bases. Looked up from germline, CDR1 is MNHEY and CDR2 is SMNVEV (reference sequence). V dropped 4 bases and J dropped 1; count of bases not matched to a gene: 4. The CDR3 runs to 16 residues. CDR3 in amino acids: CASSSPSGSSYNEQFF. CDR3 nucleotide sequence: TGTGCCAGCAGTTCCCCTAGCGGGAGTTCCTACAATGAGCAGTTCTTC.

This clonotype was detected ten times or more. The chain employs TRBV2 and TRBJ1-5, with D hard to call. CDR1 and CDR2 from the germline V gene are SNHLY and FYNNEI. The ends were cut back, 0 bases at V and 7 bases at J, with 7 bases in the middle. CDR3 length: 13 amino acids. The CDR3 nucleotides are TGTGCCAGCAGTGAAGCGCCAAGGCAGCCCCAGCATTTT. It is translated as CASSEAPRQPQHF.

This clonotype was counted at least ten times. The CDR3 loop is CASSLLDGGLGANVLTF. CDR3 nucleotide sequence: TGTGCCAGTAGTTTGTTAGATGGAGGGCTCGGGGCCAACGTCCTGACTTTC. The chain has TRBV19 and TRBJ2-6; D is perhaps TRBD2 (6 bases). The CDR3 covers 17 residues. CDR1 and CDR2 from the germline V gene are LNHDA and SQIVND (reference sequence). V lost 5 bases and J lost 4, with 18 bases in between.

In this sample, this clonotype turned up many times. An end of the junction differs from the germline gene, which may be a read error. This rearrangement joins TRBV7-2 to TRBJ2-7, with D tentatively TRBD2 (5 bases). CDR3 length: 11 amino acids. Looked up from germline, CDR1 is SGHTA and CDR2 is FQGNSA. CDR3 region: CASSLSRDWYF. The CDR3 nucleotides are TGTGCCAGCAGCTTATCTCGGGATTGGTATTTC.

This clonotype was seen repeatedly, ten times or more. The chain carries TRBV7-2 and TRBJ1-1, with D unclear. This CDR3 spans 14 amino acids. The V end lost 5 bases, the J end lost 0 bases, and 10 bases lay between the germline ends. Germline assignment: CDR1 SGHTA and CDR2 FQGNSA. CDR3 sequence reads: CASSLPVMNTEAFF. CDR3 DNA: TGTGCCAGCAGCCTGCCGGTCATGAACACTGAAGCTTTCTTT.

This clonotype was recorded a few times. The V call is TRBV29-1, the J call TRBJ2-7; D uncertain. CDR1 SQVTM and CDR2 ANQGSEA come from the germline V gene. Between the trimmed V and J ends, which lost 7 bases and 3 bases, there was a span of 10 bases. The CDR3 runs to 11 residues. CDR3 DNA: TGCAGCGCAGCTTCAGGCTACGAGCAGTACTTC. This gives the protein CSAASGYEQYF.

V gene TRBV7-2 combines with J gene TRBJ2-2, with a possible D match to TRBD2 (6 bases). V lost 3 bases to trimming and J lost 5 bases, with 10 bases between them. Germline values: CDR1 SGHTA, CDR2 FQGNSA. The CDR3 covers 14 residues. CDR3 sequence (DNA): TGTGCCAGCAGCTTCGGAGGGGTGACCGGGGAGCTGTTTTTT. Protein sequence: CASSFGGVTGELFF.

This clonotype showed up many times. The rearrangement joins TRBV20-1 to TRBJ2-1; no clear D gene. From germline, CDR1 is DFQATT and CDR2 SNEGSKA (reference sequence). V was shortened by 6 bases and J by 6 bases, with 9 bases between the two germline ends. The CDR3 length is 11 residues. The CDR3: CSARHGNEQFF. DNA for the CDR3: TGCAGTGCCCGACACGGCAATGAGCAGTTCTTC.

This clonotype appeared many times. The rearrangement uses TRBV29-1 and TRBJ1-1; no definite D call. This CDR3 region has 14 residues. Germline-derived CDR1 and CDR2 are SQVTM and ANQGSEA. Trimming stripped 4 bases from V and 1 base from J, with 13 bases between. The CDR3 sequence: CSVVPLGKNTEAFF. CDR3 nucleotides: TGCAGCGTTGTCCCCTTAGGTAAGAACACTGAAGCTTTCTTT.

This clonotype was seen at least ten times. The gene calls are TRBV7-2 and TRBJ1-1; tentatively, D is TRBD1 (6 bases). The CDR3 runs 15 residues. Trimming removed 3 bases at V and 1 base at J, with 12 bases between. Germline V gene sequence: CDR1 SGHTA, CDR2 FQGNSA. The CDR3 loop is CASSFTRQANTEAFF. In nucleotides, the CDR3 is TGTGCCAGCAGCTTTACCAGACAGGCGAACACTGAAGCTTTCTTT.

This clonotype was seen a few times. The CDR3 DNA is TGTGCCAGCAGAAATAAGGATAATTCACCCCTCCACTTT. Its protein is CASRNKDNSPLHF. The chain combines TRBV6-6 with TRBJ1-6; D is ambiguous. Trimming shortened V by 6 bases and J by 5 bases, and 8 bases separated the two germline ends. The CDR3 loop spans 13 amino acids. Germline assignment: CDR1 MNHNY and CDR2 SVGAGI (reference sequence).

This clonotype was seen ten or more times. DNA of the CDR3: TGTGCCAGCAGCTTGGAGGGGTCGTACAATGAGCAGTTCTTC. Translating it yields CASSLEGSYNEQFF. The V and J genes are TRBV7-2 and TRBJ2-1, with D tentatively TRBD2 (6 bases). The V and J ends lost 3 bases and 4 bases respectively, with 10 bases between them. This CDR3 comprises 14 residues. Germline CDR1 reads SGHTA; CDR2 reads FQGNSA.